Included here is one TCR beta chain sequence, with context. Some clones are missing from TCRdb's copy, which holds only in-frame ones; the method was immunoSEQ multiplex PCR. The data hold 310,000 or so clones, with approximately 86% observed a single time. The CDR3 covers 14 residues. V gave up 1 base and J gave up 2 bases, with 9 bases separating them. Germline CDR1 reads GTSNPN; CDR2 reads SVGIG (reference sequence). Those enrolled in Seattle joined during active infection and were followed longitudinally afterward. The data were obtained in a study of blood T cell repertoires in COVID-19. Overall study context: COVID-19 samples from acute and convalescent phases originated in the United States, Italy and Spain.

What was sequenced was peripheral blood. The source of this sequence is a man in his thirties or forties with COVID-19, enrolled during active disease. The V call is TRBV30, the J call TRBJ1-5, with no clear D. CDR3 amino acids: CAWSGGVGNQPQHF. CDR3 nucleotide sequence: TGTGCCTGGAGTGGAGGTGTTGGCAATCAGCCCCAGCATTTT.